This T cell receptor beta chain was captured by sequencing in a study of shared clonotypes between healthy human individuals. Sequencing was performed with immunoSEQ multiplex PCR; in TCRdb, only in-frame clones are kept and a portion is missing. Here the sample spans approximately 980,000 clones, about 80% being singletons. CDR1 and CDR2 from the germline V gene are SGHRS and YFSETQ. The V end was cut by 4 bases, the J end by 2 bases, with 11 bases between. This CDR3 contains 14 residues. The rearrangement uses TRBV5-1 and TRBJ2-3, with D possibly called TRBD1 or TRBD2 (6 bases each). The sequencing input was memory CD4+ T cells sorted from blood. Subset specified: CD45RA-negative fraction. The sequence derives from a young man in good health. The CDR3 reads CASSPGAVTDTQYF. The CDR3 nucleotides are TGCGCCAGCAGCCCGGGGGCTGTCACAGATACGCAGTATTTT. Variable domain in full (rest from reference TRBV5-1 and TRBJ2-3): KAGVTQTPRYLIKTRGQQVTLSCSPISGHRSVSWYQQTPGQGLQFLFEYFSETQRNKGNFPGRFSGRQFSNSRSEMNVSTLELGDSALYLCASSPGAVTDTQYFGPGTRLTVL.